The TCR beta chain described here comes from a study of blood T cell repertoires in COVID-19. Original data processing: Using reference gene primer amplification, nucleated cell counts were estimated. Assay used: immunoSEQ multiplex PCR; TCRdb lists only in-frame clones, some missing. V and J calls and clone size are copied from that table; D and trimming were computed from the DNA. The table shows about 89,000 clones, with about 95% occurring only once. Germline V gene lookup returns CDR1 MRHNA and CDR2 SNTAGT. V shed 4 bases and J 7 bases; nucleotides not matched to a gene: 4. This CDR3 comprises 14 residues.

The V gene is TRBV6-4, the J gene TRBJ1-6; 7 nucleotides line up with TRBD1. This receptor was identified in a human donor with active COVID-19. The donor label of this sample is uncertain. The sample was peripheral blood. The CDR3, as DNA: TGTGCCAGCAGTGTTGACAGGGCGAATTCACCCCTCCACTTT. Encoded protein: CASSVDRANSPLHF.